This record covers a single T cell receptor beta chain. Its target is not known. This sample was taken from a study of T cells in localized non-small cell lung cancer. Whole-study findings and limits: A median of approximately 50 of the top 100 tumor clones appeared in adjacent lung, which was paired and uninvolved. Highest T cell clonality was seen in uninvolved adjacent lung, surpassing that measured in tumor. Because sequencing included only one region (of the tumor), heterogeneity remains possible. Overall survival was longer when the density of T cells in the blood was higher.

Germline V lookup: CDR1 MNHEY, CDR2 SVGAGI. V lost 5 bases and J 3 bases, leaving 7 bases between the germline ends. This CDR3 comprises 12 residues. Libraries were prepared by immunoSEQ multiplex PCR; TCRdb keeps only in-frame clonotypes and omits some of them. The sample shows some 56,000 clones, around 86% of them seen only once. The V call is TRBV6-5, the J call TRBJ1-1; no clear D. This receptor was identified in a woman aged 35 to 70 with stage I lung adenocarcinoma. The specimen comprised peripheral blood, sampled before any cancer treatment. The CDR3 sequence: CASSQEYTEAFF. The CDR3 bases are TGTGCCAGCAGTCAAGAGTACACTGAAGCTTTCTTT.